This T cell receptor (beta chain) originates from a study of response to subunit inactivated influenza vaccine. Ten or more counts support this clonotype. MiXCR, run by TCRdb on the RT-PCR reads, gives a single entry per CDR3 protein. The sample comprises under 800,000 distinct CDR3 sequences, approximately 15% of which are singletons, and around 7% rests with the top ten. Germline CDR1 is DFQATT and CDR2 is SNEGSKA (reference sequence). The J segment lost 6 bases and the V segment lost 2 bases, leaving 12 bases of the junction unmatched. The CDR3 has 16 amino acids. This chain joins TRBV20-1 and TRBJ2-3; TRBD1 aligns across 9 bases. Here the sequenced sample was PBMCs from blood, taken approximately 15 days before vaccination. This TCR derives from a man aged 45-60 years who received an inactivated influenza vaccine. The CDR3: CSARPNRGPLGDTQYF. In DNA form, the CDR3 reads TGCAGTGCTAGACCCAACAGGGGGCCCTTGGGTGATACGCAGTATTTT.